This TCR beta chain is drawn from a study of T cell responses to AZD1222 COVID-19 vaccine. General study points: Just a handful of AZD1222 recipients tested seropositive at baseline. Donors skewed white British and female; clonal diversity was possibly underestimated.

Sequenced by immunoSEQ multiplex PCR; TCRdb stores in-frame clones only, minus some. The table records just over 150,000 clones, 90% of them present only once. J lost 4 bases, V lost 5 bases, and 16 bases had no gene match. CDR3 length: 18 residues. CDR1 and CDR2 from the germline V gene are SEHNR and FQNEAQ (reference sequence). About this clone itself: The antigen remains unidentified.

The sequence derives from an adult in good health. This sample comprised peripheral blood, obtained on day 0 of AZD1222 vaccination. The genes are TRBV7-9 and TRBJ2-2, with 7 nucleotides matching TRBD1. CDR3 nucleotide sequence: TGTGCCAGCAGCCTTGGGACAGTCACCGGGTGGGTCACCGGGGAGCTGTTTTTT. Its protein is CASSLGTVTGWVTGELFF.